The source of this T cell receptor (beta chain) is a study of T cells after posttransplantation cyclophosphamide. This clone has a count of ten or more. Its matching antigen is unknown. The CDR3 has 15 amino acids. Germline V CDR1 and CDR2: MNHEY, SVGEGT. Trimming left V 8 bases short and J 4 bases short, with 18 bases between. Regarding the study as a whole: Recipient CMV seropositivity and CMV reactivation strongly tracked TRB clonality.

Libraries were prepared by immunoSEQ multiplex PCR; TCRdb keeps only in-frame clonotypes and omits some of them. The sample holds about 40,000 clones, and no clone turns up only once. The sequenced sample was PBMCs. The receptor was isolated from a young man in good health and a related stem cell transplant donor. The chain joins TRBV6-2 or TRBV6-3 to TRBJ2-1; TRBD1 is a possible D gene (5 bases). The CDR3 DNA follows: TGTGCCAGCGCCCCCTCAGGCAGGGTTTACAATGAGCAGTTCTTC. It yields the protein CASAPSGRVYNEQFF.